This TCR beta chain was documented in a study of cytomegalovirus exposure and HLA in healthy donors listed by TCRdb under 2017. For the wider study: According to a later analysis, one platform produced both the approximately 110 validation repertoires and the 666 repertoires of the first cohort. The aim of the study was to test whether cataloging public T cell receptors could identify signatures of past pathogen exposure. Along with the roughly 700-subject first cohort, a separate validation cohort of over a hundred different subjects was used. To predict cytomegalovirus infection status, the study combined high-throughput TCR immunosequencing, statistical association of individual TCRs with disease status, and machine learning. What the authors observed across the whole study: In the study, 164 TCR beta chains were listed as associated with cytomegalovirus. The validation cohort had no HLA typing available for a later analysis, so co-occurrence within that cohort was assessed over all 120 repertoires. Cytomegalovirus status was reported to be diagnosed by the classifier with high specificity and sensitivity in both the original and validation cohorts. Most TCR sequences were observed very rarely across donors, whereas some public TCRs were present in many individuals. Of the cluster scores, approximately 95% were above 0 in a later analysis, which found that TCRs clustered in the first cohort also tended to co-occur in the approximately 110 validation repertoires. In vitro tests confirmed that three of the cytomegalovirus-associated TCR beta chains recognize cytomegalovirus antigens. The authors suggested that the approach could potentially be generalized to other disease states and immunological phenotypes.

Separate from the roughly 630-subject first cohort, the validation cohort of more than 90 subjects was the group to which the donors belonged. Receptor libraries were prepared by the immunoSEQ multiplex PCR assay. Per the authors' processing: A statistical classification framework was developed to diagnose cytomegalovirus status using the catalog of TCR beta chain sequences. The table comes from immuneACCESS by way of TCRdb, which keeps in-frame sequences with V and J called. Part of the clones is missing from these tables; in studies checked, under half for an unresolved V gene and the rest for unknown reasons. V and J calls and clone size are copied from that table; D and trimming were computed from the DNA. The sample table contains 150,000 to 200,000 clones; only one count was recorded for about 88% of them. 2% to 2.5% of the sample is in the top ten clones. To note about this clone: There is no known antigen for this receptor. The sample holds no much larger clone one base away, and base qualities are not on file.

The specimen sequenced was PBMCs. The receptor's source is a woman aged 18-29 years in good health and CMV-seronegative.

The CDR3 protein: CASSESIRETWYQETQYF. The base sequence is TGTGCCAGCAGTGAATCAATAAGGGAGACCTGGTACCAAGAGACCCAGTACTTC. The V and J genes are TRBV2 and TRBJ2-5; TRBD2 is a weak D gene call, 5 bases matching. V loses 2 bases, J loses 0 bases, and the germline ends lie 19 bases apart. Including the terminal cysteine and phenylalanine, the CDR3 comprises 18 residues. The CDR3 DNA has 54 bases and is translated from base 1. CDR1 and CDR2 are drawn from the germline V gene: SNHLY, FYNNEI.